This T cell receptor (beta chain) appears in the sequencing data of a study of T cells in localized non-small cell lung cancer. This CDR3 spans 15 amino acids. Germline V gives CDR1 SNHLY, CDR2 FYNNEI. Sequenced by immunoSEQ multiplex PCR; TCRdb stores in-frame clones only, minus some. Counted here are 25,000 or so clones, roughly 90% occurring once; the ten biggest clones make up roughly 6%. On this clone itself: One end of the junction fails to match germline, which may point to a read error.

The input for sequencing was PBMCs, taken before any cancer treatment. This chain uses TRBV2 with TRBJ2-1; D may be TRBD2 (6 bases). The sequence came from a man aged 40 to 75 with stage II lung adenocarcinoma. The CDR3, as DNA: TGTGCCAGCAGTGAAAAAGCGGGCATGGACAATGGGCAGTTCTTC. Encoded protein: CASSEKAGMDNGQFF.